These 25 T cell receptor beta chains share one sample of origin, sequenced in a study of vaccination and CD4 T cells after COVID-19. Sequencing of cultured CD4+ T cell DNA used the Oncomine TCR Beta short-read assay. TCRdb processed the PCR reads anew with MiXCR; each CDR3 protein has one entry. The table has some 2,000 distinct CDR3 sequences, approximately 61% seen once. Treatment in this sample: roughly ten-day PBMC culture with coronavirus spike peptide pools or control peptides (ViraFEST assay). Their target antigens are unknown. The material was CD4+ T cells from blood, cultured in vitro, obtained after SARS-CoV-2 vaccination. The source of these receptors is a human donor who had recovered from COVID-19.

The rearrangement uses TRBV11-2 and TRBJ1-2; no clear D gene. Trimming shortened V by 0 bases and J by 8 bases, and 7 bases separated the two germline ends. The CDR3 consists of 12 residues. CDR1 is SGHAT, CDR2 FQNNGV, per germline. DNA of the CDR3: TGTGCCAGCAGCTTAGAGCTGGGGGGCTACACCTTC. This gives the protein CASSLELGGYTF. Full variable domain (rest looked up from reference TRBV11-2 and TRBJ1-2): EAGVAQSPRYKIIEKRQSVAFWCNPISGHATLYWYQQILGQGPKLLIQFQNNGVVDDSQLPKDRFSAERLKGVDSTLKIQPAKLEDSAVYLCASSLELGGYTFGSGTRLTVV.

V and J are TRBV19 and TRBJ1-2; D call uncertain. This CDR3 region has 13 residues. Trimming left V 3 bases short and J 4 bases short, with 9 bases between. Per germline, CDR1 LNHDA and CDR2 SQIVND (reference sequence). The CDR3 bases are TGTGCCAGTAGTATTAGCGGGCCCTATGGCTACACCTTC. Its translation is CASSISGPYGYTF.

V and J are TRBV5-4 and TRBJ2-3, with D possibly matching TRBD2 (5 bases). The V end was cut by 3 bases, the J end by 10 bases, with 15 bases between. The CDR3 runs to 13 residues. The germline V gene has CDR1 SGHNT and CDR2 YYREEE (reference sequence). CDR3 in DNA: TGTGCCAGCAGCTCCCCACTAGGATGGTCGCAGTATTTT. Translating it yields CASSSPLGWSQYF. The full variable domain, with the rest looked up from reference TRBV5-4 and TRBJ2-3, is ETGVTQSPTHLIKTRGQQVTLRCSSQSGHNTVSWYQQALGQGPQFIFQYYREEENGRGNFPPRFSGLQFPNYSSELNVNALELDDSALYLCASSSPLGWSQYFGPGTRLTVL.

The V and J genes are TRBV20-1 and TRBJ2-5; 15 bases map to TRBD2. Germline V gene lookup returns CDR1 DFQATT and CDR2 SNEGSKA (reference sequence). V shed 5 bases and J 7 bases; nucleotides not matched to a gene: 11. This CDR3 has 16 residues. The CDR3 loop reads CSAPSGTSGGMRTQYF. For the CDR3, the DNA is TGCAGTGCTCCATCCGGGACTAGCGGGGGGATGCGGACCCAGTACTTC.

The chain uses TRBV20-1 and TRBJ2-1; D is unresolved. The V gene's germline CDR1 is DFQATT and CDR2 SNEGSKA (reference sequence). Trimming pared 2 bases from V and 1 base from J, leaving 0 bases between. This CDR3 contains 11 residues. The CDR3, as DNA: TGCAGTGCTAGATCCTACAATGAGCAGTTCTTC. Its protein is CSARSYNEQFF.

The chain is built from TRBV29-1 and TRBJ1-1; the D is unclear. The CDR3 spans 14 residues. Germline V gene sequence: CDR1 SQVTM, CDR2 ANQGSEA. Trimming left V 0 bases short and J 10 bases short, with 18 bases between. DNA of the CDR3: TGCAGCGTTGAAGATCCGTCGGGTGGCGGCGGAGCTTTCTTT. It codes for CSVEDPSGGGGAFF. Filled out from reference TRBV29-1 and TRBJ1-1, the complete variable domain reads SAVISQKPSRDICQRGTSLTIQCQVDSQVTMMFWYRQQPGQSLTLIATANQGSEATYESGFVIDKFPISRPNLTFSTLTVSNMSPEDSSIYLCSVEDPSGGGGAFFGQGTRLTVV.

The chain employs TRBV11-3 and TRBJ2-7, with D possibly TRBD1 on 6 matching bases. Germline CDR1 is SGHNT and CDR2 is YENEEA. V shed 0 bases and J shed 0 bases, with 9 bases lying between them. The CDR3 contains 15 residues. CDR3 bases: TGTGCCAGCAGCTTAGATCAGGGGAGCTCCTACGAGCAGTACTTC. Translated: CASSLDQGSSYEQYF.

The chain joins TRBV7-8 to TRBJ1-2, with 7 bases that match TRBD1. Germline assignment: CDR1 SGHVS and CDR2 FQNEAQ. The CDR3 runs 16 residues. The J segment lost 7 bases and the V segment lost 5 bases, leaving 16 bases of the junction unmatched. The CDR3 sequence: CASSRRGGQQRSGYTF. The CDR3 DNA reads as TGTGCCAGCAGCCGCCGGGGGGGACAGCAGCGCTCTGGCTACACCTTC.

The gene calls are TRBV2 and TRBJ1-2; no definite D call. This CDR3 spans 14 amino acids. Germline-derived CDR1 and CDR2 are SNHLY and FYNNEI. The germline V and J ends were trimmed by 4 bases and 1 base, with 10 bases remaining between them. CDR3 nucleotide sequence: TGTGCCAGCAGTGGGCAGCTACTTAACTATGGCTACACCTTC. Its protein product is CASSGQLLNYGYTF.

J is TRBJ1-1 and V is TRBV6-5; D is undetermined. The CDR3 is made up of 17 amino acids. Per germline, CDR1 MNHEY and CDR2 SVGAGI. V was pared by 0 bases and J by 1 base, with 15 bases between. This CDR3 reads CASSYSLGSRANTEAFF. The CDR3 DNA follows: TGTGCCAGCAGTTACTCGCTGGGGTCCAGAGCGAACACTGAAGCTTTCTTT.

The chain carries TRBV27 and TRBJ1-1; perhaps TRBD1 as D (6 bases). The V end was cut by 6 bases, the J end by 5 bases, with 13 bases between. Germline CDR1 MNHEY, CDR2 SMNVEV (reference sequence). The CDR3 spans 13 residues. The CDR3 protein is CASRWGARTEAFF. CDR3 DNA sequence: TGTGCCAGCAGGTGGGGGGCAAGGACTGAAGCTTTCTTT.

The chain combines TRBV15 with TRBJ2-5, with D possibly TRBD2 on 6 matching bases. Trimming pared 0 bases from V and 2 bases from J, leaving 10 bases between. CDR1 LNHNV and CDR2 YYDKDF come from the germline V gene (reference sequence). This CDR3 comprises 15 residues. CDR3 DNA: TGTGCCACCAGCAGAGATAGGGGACTGCAAGAGACCCAGTACTTC. Translation gives CATSRDRGLQETQYF.

This sequence joins TRBV7-2 and TRBJ1-2, with D maybe TRBD1 (5 bases). Trimming took 5 bases from V and 4 from J, leaving 14 bases between them. Germline lookup yields CDR1 SGHTA and CDR2 FQGNSA. The CDR3 loop spans 14 amino acids. The DNA of the CDR3 is TGTGCCAGCAGCGCGAGCCCGGGACGCTATGGCTACACCTTC. Translation gives CASSASPGRYGYTF.

This chain connects TRBV7-3 to TRBJ2-1; D might be TRBD1 (6 bases). This CDR3 is built from 15 residues. Germline V gene sequence: CDR1 SGHTA, CDR2 FQGTGA. With 3 bases removed from V and 1 base from J, the gap between germline ends came to 10 bases. CDR3 residues: CASSLGAESYNEQFF. CDR3 DNA: TGTGCCAGCAGCTTGGGGGCGGAGTCCTACAATGAGCAGTTCTTC.

The chain is built from TRBV6-5 and TRBJ1-5; D is unclear. Looked up from germline, CDR1 is MNHEY and CDR2 is SVGAGI. V was trimmed by 1 base and J by 6 bases, leaving 10 bases between them. The CDR3 contains 14 residues. In nucleotides, the CDR3 is TGTGCCAGCAGTTACTACCGGGAAGGTCAGCCCCAGCATTTT. Translating it yields CASSYYREGQPQHF.

This clonotype occurred a few times. The chain is built from TRBV20-1 and TRBJ1-1; no firm D call. V was cut by 2 bases and J by 5 bases, with 9 bases left in between. The CDR3 consists of 12 residues. From germline, CDR1 is DFQATT and CDR2 SNEGSKA (reference sequence). The CDR3 DNA sequence: TGCAGTGCTAGAAGGGTTGAGACTGAAGCTTTCTTT. The encoded protein is CSARRVETEAFF.

CDR3 sequence (DNA): TGTGCCACCAGCAGGGATACAGGGCTCAGGGGCTACACCTTC. As protein: CATSRDTGLRGYTF. This rearrangement joins TRBV15 to TRBJ1-2; possibly TRBD1 for D (6 bases). Germline CDR1 LNHNV, CDR2 YYDKDF (reference sequence). This CDR3 region has 14 residues. V was cut by 3 bases and J by 8 bases, with 16 bases left in between.

This clonotype was found a few times. The chain links TRBV7-6 to TRBJ2-6; the D gene is possibly TRBD1 (6 bases). This CDR3 is built from 15 residues. Germline V gene sequence: CDR1 SGHVS, CDR2 FNYEAQ. Trimming stripped 4 bases from V and 4 bases from J, with 11 bases between. The CDR3 bases are TGTGCCAGCAGCTCAGGGGAAGTCGGGGCCAACGTCCTGACTTTC. It encodes CASSSGEVGANVLTF.

The CDR3 loop reads CASSITMVSYNEQFF. CDR3 nucleotide sequence: TGTGCCAGTAGTATCACAATGGTTAGCTACAATGAGCAGTTCTTC. The V gene is TRBV19, the J gene TRBJ2-1; no clear D. V lost 3 bases and J 3 bases, leaving 12 bases between the germline ends. Germline CDR1 LNHDA, CDR2 SQIVND (reference sequence). This CDR3 comprises 15 residues.

The chain is built from TRBV28 and TRBJ2-7; a possible D gene is TRBD1 (6 bases). From germline, CDR1 is MDHEN and CDR2 SYDVKM. The CDR3 extends over 14 amino acids. The V end was cut by 4 bases, the J end by 0 bases, with 10 bases between. Here the CDR3 reads CASSSYRDSYEQYF. As DNA, the CDR3 is TGTGCCAGCAGTTCGTACAGGGACTCCTACGAGCAGTACTTC.

Comment on this clonotype: Its ends do not fully match the called genes, so a read error is possible. The V and J genes are TRBV6-5 and TRBJ2-5; D gene unclear. Germline V CDR1 and CDR2: MNHEY, SVGAGI. The CDR3 runs 14 residues. The CDR3 nucleotides read TGTGCCAGCAGTTACTCGGGCTCCCAAAAGACCCAGTACTTC. This sequence encodes CASSYSGSQKTQYF.

The chain recombines TRBV27 with TRBJ2-7; 16 bases fit TRBD2. The V and J ends lost 6 bases and 6 bases, in that order; junction bases with no gene match: 2. The length of the CDR3 is 14 residues. Germline V CDR1 and CDR2: MNHEY, SMNVEV (reference sequence). DNA for the CDR3: TGTGCCAGCAGGGGACTAGCGGGAGGGTTCGAGCAGTACTTC. Protein: CASRGLAGGFEQYF.

The chain joins TRBV27 to TRBJ2-1; 8 bases match TRBD2. This CDR3 has 16 amino acids. Germline trimming cut 5 bases from V and 0 bases from J; bases unmatched to any gene: 6. Germline V gene sequence: CDR1 MNHEY, CDR2 SMNVEV (reference sequence). The CDR3 spells CASSTTSGPSYNEQFF. CDR3 bases: TGTGCCAGCAGTACAACTAGCGGACCCTCCTACAATGAGCAGTTCTTC.

The chain couples TRBV7-9 to TRBJ1-2; no firm D call. CDR1 is SEHNR, CDR2 FQNEAQ, per germline (reference sequence). V gave up 2 bases and J gave up 2 bases, with 6 bases separating them. The CDR3 length is 13 residues. DNA of the CDR3: TGTGCCAGCAGCTTAAACTGGAACTATGGCTACACCTTC. It translates to CASSLNWNYGYTF. Using reference TRBV7-9 and TRBJ1-2 for the parts outside the CDR3, the full variable domain is DTGVSQNPRHKITKRGQNVTFRCDPISEHNRLYWYRQTLGQGPEFLTYFQNEAQLEKSRLLSDRFSAERPKGSFSTLEIQRTEQGDSAMYLCASSLNWNYGYTFGSGTRLTVV.

The rearrangement joins TRBV6-9 to TRBJ2-2, with D possibly being TRBD1 (5 bases). The ends were cut back, 7 bases at V and 4 bases at J, with 10 bases in the middle. The CDR3 has 13 residues. Germline loops: CDR1 MNHGY, CDR2 SVAAGI. The CDR3 DNA reads as TGTGCCAGCATGAAGGGGCCCACCGGGGAGCTGTTTTTT. Translating gives CASMKGPTGELFF.